This T cell receptor (beta chain) was identified in a study of blood T cell repertoires in COVID-19. Background on the study: The United States, Italy and Spain supplied acute and convalescent COVID-19 samples. T cells, B-cell-depleted T cells, or PBMCs supplied cDNA or gDNA.

The CDR3 spans 16 residues. After removal of 5 bases from V and 1 base from J, the junction contained 8 bases not matched to a gene. CDR1 SGHVS and CDR2 FNYEAQ come from the germline V gene. Original handling: Estimation of nucleated cell counts relied on the amplification of reference gene primers. Assay used: immunoSEQ multiplex PCR; TCRdb lists only in-frame clones, some missing. That table furnishes V, J and clone size, whereas the DNA furnished D and trimming. The sample includes over 150,000 clones, about 87% seen only once; the top ten take 0.88%. Sequenced: peripheral blood. This chain uses TRBV7-6 with TRBJ1-1; 9 positions agree with TRBD1. The TCR originated in a woman aged 18-35 years who had recovered from COVID-19. In DNA, the CDR3 is TGTGCCAGCAGCCATTCCAACAGGGGGCGGAACACTGAAGCTTTCTTT. It codes for CASSHSNRGRNTEAFF.